This section outlines one T cell receptor beta chain sequence together with its context. Trimming cost V 2 bases and J 6 bases, with 13 bases left between them. This CDR3 is built from 14 residues. CDR1 is SEHNR and CDR2 is FQNEAQ in the germline V gene (reference sequence). Treatment of the sample: some 20 received Ad26.COV2.S at low or high dose, single or two shots; about five received placebo; per-sample allocation not given. Samples came from day 63 after the first vaccine or placebo injection. Produced via immunoSEQ multiplex PCR; TCRdb's table is partial and in-frame only. The sample has 290,000 or so clones, approximately 87% seen once; the top ten hold approximately 3.4%. The data stem from a study of Ad26.COV2.S vaccination and SARS-CoV-2 variants. About the study: Administration of Ad26.COV2.S was intramuscular, either once or twice 56 days apart.

The TCR comes from a person between 18 and 59 years old who received the Ad26.COV2.S COVID-19 vaccine or a placebo. The material was peripheral blood, obtained in a trial of Ad26.COV2.S vaccine versus placebo. The V call is TRBV7-9, the J call TRBJ2-5; weak D call: TRBD1 (6 bases). CDR3 amino acids: CASSLFSRGQTQYF. The CDR3 DNA reads as TGTGCCAGCAGCTTATTTTCCAGGGGTCAGACCCAGTACTTC.